The next 27 T cell receptor beta chains were all read from a single sample in a study of cytotoxic CD8 clonotypes in ibrutinib-treated CLL. The protocol was immunoSEQ multiplex PCR, while the TCRdb copy is restricted to in-frame clones and leaves out a portion. The sample has around 200,000 clones, roughly 79% seen once; the top ten hold roughly an eighth. The specimen was PBMCs, collected after 12 months of ibrutinib treatment. Receptor source: a human donor with chronic lymphocytic leukemia.

This chain links TRBV19 with TRBJ1-1; D remains unclear. Per germline, CDR1 LNHDA and CDR2 SQIVND (reference sequence). The CDR3 is 14 residues long. Trimming pared 1 base from V and 1 base from J, leaving 7 bases between. The CDR3 nucleotides read TGTGCCAGTAGTATAGGTGGTGAGAACACTGAAGCTTTCTTT. Residues: CASSIGGENTEAFF.

The gene calls are TRBV19 and TRBJ2-1; possibly TRBD1 for D (5 bases). Germline-derived CDR1 and CDR2 are LNHDA and SQIVND (reference sequence). V was pared by 7 bases and J by 13 bases, with 14 bases between. This CDR3 spans 11 amino acids. The CDR3 coding sequence is TGTGCCAGTACCATAGGGGTTGATCAGTTCTTC. It codes for CASTIGVDQFF.

The table lists this clone with a count of one. The rearrangement uses TRBV6-5 and TRBJ2-5; 9 bases are shared with TRBD1. CDR1 and CDR2 (germline): MNHEY, SVGAGI. The CDR3 runs to 15 residues. The V gene end was trimmed by 4 bases and the J gene end by 6 bases; junction bases not matched to a gene: 9. CDR3 sequence: CASSSWTGVGQTQYF. Here the CDR3 DNA reads TGTGCCAGCAGTTCCTGGACAGGGGTAGGACAGACCCAGTACTTC.

The V and J genes are TRBV15 and TRBJ1-2; 12 nucleotides agree with TRBD1. Losses at the gene ends were 0 bases for V and 14 bases for J; bases not matched to a gene: 10. From germline, CDR1 is LNHNV and CDR2 YYDKDF (reference sequence). This CDR3 contains 15 residues. Here the CDR3 DNA reads TGTGCCACCAGCAGAGATTATATGGGACAGGGGGCGCGGACCTTC. Amino acid sequence: CATSRDYMGQGARTF.

V is TRBV28 and J is TRBJ1-6; possibly TRBD1 for D (5 bases). From germline, CDR1 is MDHEN and CDR2 SYDVKM. The length of the CDR3 is 14 residues. V was cut by 6 bases and J by 0 bases, with 6 bases left in between. The CDR3 bases are TGTGCCAGCAGGAGGGGCTCCTATAATTCACCCCTCCACTTT. Encoded protein: CASRRGSYNSPLHF.

The chain couples TRBV13 to TRBJ2-1; D is possibly TRBD1 or TRBD2 (5 bases each). The CDR3 has 14 residues. CDR1 PRHDT and CDR2 FYEKMQ come from the germline V gene (reference sequence). The ends were cut back, 3 bases at V and 9 bases at J, with 15 bases in the middle. In DNA, the CDR3 is TGTGCCAGCAGCTTCGGGGACGCCGGTGGTGAGCAGTTCTTC. Protein sequence: CASSFGDAGGEQFF.

This chain links TRBV27 with TRBJ2-7, with 9 positions matching TRBD1. The germline V gene has CDR1 MNHEY and CDR2 SMNVEV (reference sequence). Germline trimming cut 6 bases from V and 4 bases from J; bases unmatched to any gene: 7. The CDR3 runs 14 residues. The CDR3 sequence: CASSPIGQGYEQYF. CDR3 DNA: TGTGCCAGCAGCCCGATCGGACAGGGGTACGAGCAGTACTTC.

The chain links TRBV13 to TRBJ2-1; possibly TRBD1 or TRBD2 for D (6 bases each). CDR1 and CDR2 (germline): PRHDT, FYEKMQ (reference sequence). Trimming shortened V by 7 bases and J by 7 bases, and 20 bases separated the two germline ends. This CDR3 has 15 amino acids. The CDR3 sequence: CASTPARGGVNEQFF. CDR3 in DNA: TGTGCCAGCACCCCTGCCAGGGGAGGTGTGAATGAGCAGTTCTTC.

Only a few counts were recorded for this clone. The chain employs TRBV27 and TRBJ1-5; 7 nucleotides match TRBD1. CDR1 MNHEY and CDR2 SMNVEV come from the germline V gene (reference sequence). V shed 6 bases, J shed 7 bases, and the junction held 15 bases outside the gene matches. The CDR3 consists of 16 residues. In DNA, the CDR3 is TGTGCCAGCAGCACTGCGGGGGGACAGAGAGGGCAGCCCCAGCATTTT. Protein product: CASSTAGGQRGQPQHF.

The gene calls are TRBV2 and TRBJ2-7; D call uncertain. CDR1 is SNHLY, CDR2 FYNNEI, per germline. The CDR3 is 13 residues long. The V end lost 4 bases, the J end lost 0 bases, and 7 bases lay between the germline ends. Here the CDR3 DNA reads TGTGCCAGCAGTGTAGGATACTCCTACGAGCAGTACTTC. Translating it yields CASSVGYSYEQYF.

The chain is built from TRBV29-1 and TRBJ2-3; D is uncertain. Trimming took off 3 bases at V and 3 bases at J, with 7 bases between the two ends. CDR3 length equals 12 residues. The germline V gene encodes CDR1 SQVTM and CDR2 ANQGSEA. In DNA form, the CDR3 reads TGCAGCGTTGAGCTTTCTACAGATACGCAGTATTTT. Translating gives CSVELSTDTQYF.

The chain joins TRBV6-5 to TRBJ2-7; unclear D gene. This CDR3 contains 12 residues. Germline V gene data show CDR1 as MNHEY and CDR2 as SVGAGI. Trimming shortened V by 6 bases and J by 9 bases, and 15 bases separated the two germline ends. As DNA, the CDR3 is TGTGCCAGCAGCTCAGCTGGTGTAGGGCAGTACTTC. This encodes CASSSAGVGQYF.

The chain couples TRBV5-4 to TRBJ2-3, with 7 bases aligning to TRBD2. J gave up 8 bases and V 7 bases, and 19 bases lay outside the gene matches. Per the germline V gene, CDR1 is SGHNT and CDR2 is YYREEE (reference sequence). The CDR3 covers 16 residues. CDR3 DNA sequence: TGTGCCAGCGGACAAGAGGCGGGAGCTAGTAGGGGTACGCAGTATTTT. It codes for CASGQEAGASRGTQYF. The full variable domain, rest sourced from reference TRBV5-4 and TRBJ2-3, is ETGVTQSPTHLIKTRGQQVTLRCSSQSGHNTVSWYQQALGQGPQFIFQYYREEENGRGNFPPRFSGLQFPNYSSELNVNALELDDSALYLCASGQEAGASRGTQYFGPGTRLTVL.

V usage is TRBV14 and J usage is TRBJ1-2, with TRBD1 as a possible D gene (6 bases). This CDR3 is 14 amino acids long. Trimming shortened V by 3 bases and J by 6 bases, and 14 bases separated the two germline ends. The germline gives CDR1 SGHDN, CDR2 FVKESK. CDR3 residues: CASSQGRGVDGYTF. In DNA, the CDR3 is TGTGCCAGCAGCCAGGGCAGGGGAGTGGATGGCTACACCTTC.

The sample holds a few counts of this clone. The gene calls are TRBV30 and TRBJ1-1; TRBD1 is a possible D gene (5 bases). Germline V CDR1 and CDR2: GTSNPN, SVGIG (reference sequence). The CDR3 contains 17 residues. Trimming cost V 2 bases and J 0 bases, with 19 bases left between them. CDR3 residues: CAWSSIREGVMNTEAFF. In nucleotides, the CDR3 is TGTGCCTGGAGTTCCATCAGGGAAGGGGTAATGAACACTGAAGCTTTCTTT.

The V gene is TRBV11-2, the J gene TRBJ2-7; TRBD1 agrees at 8 bases. The CDR3 loop spans 15 amino acids. Per germline, CDR1 SGHAT and CDR2 FQNNGV. After removal of 5 bases from V and 6 bases from J, the junction contained 12 bases not matched to a gene. Here the CDR3 reads CASSPLGAGGFEQYF. CDR3 coding DNA: TGTGCCAGCAGCCCTTTAGGGGCAGGGGGCTTCGAGCAGTACTTC.

CDR3 bases: TGTGCCAGCAGCTTGCCTGAGGGGCTCGCTGAAGCTTTCTTT. Its protein product is CASSLPEGLAEAFF. V gene TRBV7-9 combines with J gene TRBJ1-1; a possible D gene is TRBD1 (5 bases). Germline CDR1 SEHNR, CDR2 FQNEAQ (reference sequence). V lost 3 bases, J lost 6 bases, and 14 bases lay in between. The length of the CDR3 is 14 residues.

V gene TRBV5-6 combines with J gene TRBJ2-7, with 9 bases aligning to TRBD1. CDR1 and CDR2 (germline): SGHDT, YYEEEE. J lost 4 bases, V lost 2 bases, and 4 bases had no gene match. The CDR3 loop spans 14 amino acids. The CDR3 loop is CASSFSGQGYEQYF. The CDR3 coding sequence is TGTGCCAGCAGCTTTTCTGGACAGGGGTACGAGCAGTACTTC.

The chain combines TRBV27 with TRBJ2-7; D unclear. CDR1 MNHEY and CDR2 SMNVEV come from the germline V gene (reference sequence). The CDR3 contains 16 residues. Trimming stripped 5 bases from V and 4 bases from J, with 21 bases between. CDR3 region: CASSRPPMASKYEQYF. CDR3 nucleotides: TGTGCCAGCAGTCGGCCCCCTATGGCGTCAAAATACGAGCAGTACTTC.

The chain couples TRBV5-1 to TRBJ2-3; TRBD1 aligns across 9 bases. This CDR3 region has 16 residues. Germline V gene sequence: CDR1 SGHRS, CDR2 YFSETQ. V shed 2 bases and J 1 base; nucleotides not matched to a gene: 5. The chain's CDR3 is CASSLWGQGGTDTQYF. The CDR3 DNA reads TGCGCCAGCAGCTTATGGGGACAGGGTGGCACAGATACGCAGTATTTT.

The chain links TRBV7-9 to TRBJ2-3; perhaps TRBD1 as D (5 bases). Trimming removed 4 bases from V and 5 bases from J, with 22 bases in between. The CDR3 is 17 residues long. Per the germline V gene, CDR1 is SEHNR and CDR2 is FQNEAQ (reference sequence). The CDR3 spells CASSSFSWGLTLDTQYF. CDR3 sequence (DNA): TGTGCCAGCAGCTCCTTTTCTTGGGGCCTAACCTTAGATACGCAGTATTTT.

J is TRBJ1-5 and V is TRBV11-2; D may be TRBD1 (5 bases). Looked up from germline, CDR1 is SGHAT and CDR2 is FQNNGV. CDR3 length: 14 amino acids. Trimming left V 0 bases short and J 7 bases short, with 10 bases between. The CDR3 loop reads CASSLEWRDQPQHF. CDR3 in DNA: TGTGCCAGCAGCTTAGAATGGAGGGACCAGCCCCAGCATTTT.

This clone appeared a few times. The genes are TRBV7-9 and TRBJ1-1; 8 nucleotides line up with TRBD1. The CDR3 runs 15 residues. Unmatched junction bases numbered 5, after V lost 0 bases and J lost 5 bases. Germline V gene data show CDR1 as SEHNR and CDR2 as FQNEAQ (reference sequence). As DNA, the CDR3 is TGTGCCAGCAGCTTAGCGCAGGGGGCCTTGACTGAAGCTTTCTTT. Residues: CASSLAQGALTEAFF.

This chain connects TRBV5-4 to TRBJ2-7; the D is unclear. Germline V gene sequence: CDR1 SGHNT, CDR2 YYREEE (reference sequence). With 0 bases removed from V and 9 bases from J, the gap between germline ends came to 13 bases. This CDR3 has 13 residues. The CDR3 DNA follows: TGTGCCAGCAGCTTGGGGCCCACGGTTGGGCAGTACTTC. It codes for CASSLGPTVGQYF.

The chain couples TRBV2 to TRBJ2-5, with D perhaps TRBD2 (5 bases). The V gene's germline CDR1 is SNHLY and CDR2 FYNNEI. There are 14 residues in the CDR3. Trimming left V 7 bases short and J 2 bases short, with 14 bases between. CDR3 bases: TGTGCCAGCACCATCTTACGGGAACAAGAGACCCAGTACTTC. Amino acid sequence: CASTILREQETQYF.

The gene calls are TRBV11-2 and TRBJ2-7; D is unresolved. The CDR3 loop spans 16 amino acids. Trimming pared 5 bases from V and 2 bases from J, leaving 19 bases between. CDR1 and CDR2 (germline): SGHAT, FQNNGV. The DNA for the CDR3 is TGTGCCAGCAGCGCGTGGGCGGAGAGTTCCACCTACGAGCAGTACTTC. Its translation: CASSAWAESSTYEQYF.

The chain recombines TRBV25-1 with TRBJ1-3, with D uncertain. CDR1 and CDR2 (germline): MGHDK, SYGVNS. This CDR3 contains 12 residues. V gave up 3 bases and J gave up 1 base, with 1 base separating them. CDR3 nucleotide sequence: TGTGCCAGCAGTGATTCTGGAAACACCATATATTTT. The encoded protein is CASSDSGNTIYF.